Presented here are 3 T cell receptor beta chains from one specimen sequenced in a study of CD8 T cell repertoires and HIV-1 epitope variants. What these receptors recognize is not known. Clones were read by immunoSEQ multiplex PCR, and TCRdb kept only the in-frame ones, dropping some. The sample comprises roughly 5,200 clones, roughly 60% of which are singletons, and less than 45% rests with the top ten. Sequenced input: cultured CD8+ T cells derived from PBMCs. The receptors were gathered from a male donor with HIV.

V and J are TRBV19 and TRBJ1-2; 12 bases match TRBD1. The germline gives CDR1 LNHDA, CDR2 SQIVND (reference sequence). The CDR3 has 17 amino acids. The junction had 13 bases not matched to a gene; V was cut back by 7 bases and J by 4 bases. The CDR3: CASNDGTGGAVSYGYTF. The DNA for the CDR3 is TGTGCCAGTAACGATGGGACAGGGGGCGCGGTGAGCTATGGCTACACCTTC.

The rearrangement links TRBV6-5 to TRBJ1-5; possible D gene TRBD1, 6 bases. Deletions cut 5 bases from V and 3 bases from J, with 11 bases between. The CDR3 covers 14 residues. Germline V gene lookup returns CDR1 MNHEY and CDR2 SVGAGI. The CDR3 coding sequence is TGTGCCAGCAGTACAGGGAAATACAATCAGCCCCAGCATTTT. Translating gives CASSTGKYNQPQHF.

The chain carries TRBV7-8 and TRBJ2-2, with 8 bases fitting TRBD1. Germline V gene lookup returns CDR1 SGHVS and CDR2 FQNEAQ. V lost 3 bases to trimming and J lost 1 base; unmatched junction nucleotides: 4. CDR3 size: 16 residues. CDR3 sequence reads: CASSFPQGGNTGELFF. CDR3 nucleotides: TGTGCCAGCAGCTTTCCACAGGGGGGGAACACCGGGGAGCTGTTTTTT.